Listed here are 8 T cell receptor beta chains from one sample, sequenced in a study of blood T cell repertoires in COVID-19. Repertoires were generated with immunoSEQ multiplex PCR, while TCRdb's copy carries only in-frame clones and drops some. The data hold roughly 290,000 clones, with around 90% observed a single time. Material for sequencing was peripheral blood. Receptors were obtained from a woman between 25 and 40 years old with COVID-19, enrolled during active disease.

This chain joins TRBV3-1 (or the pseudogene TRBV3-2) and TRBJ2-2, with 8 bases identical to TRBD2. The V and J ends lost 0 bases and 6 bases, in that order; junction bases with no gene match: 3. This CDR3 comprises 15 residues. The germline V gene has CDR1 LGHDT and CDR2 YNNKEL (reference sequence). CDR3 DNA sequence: TGTGCCAGCAGCCAAGATCGGGGGGGACCCGGGGAGCTGTTTTTT. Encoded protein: CASSQDRGGPGELFF.

CDR3 nucleotide sequence: TGTGCCAGTAGTATAGGAAAACTAGCGGGCCAAGAGACCCAGTACTTC. Translation: CASSIGKLAGQETQYF. V and J are TRBV19 and TRBJ2-5, with 9 bases identical to TRBD2. Germline V gene sequence: CDR1 LNHDA, CDR2 SQIVND (reference sequence). The CDR3 totals 16 residues. V shed 1 base and J 1 base; nucleotides not matched to a gene: 4.

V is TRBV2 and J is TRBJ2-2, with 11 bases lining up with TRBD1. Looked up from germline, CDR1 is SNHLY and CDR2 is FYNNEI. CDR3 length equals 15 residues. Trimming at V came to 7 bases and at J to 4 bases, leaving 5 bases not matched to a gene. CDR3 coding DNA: TGTGCCAGCAATGAGGACAGGGGGCTCACCGGGGAGCTGTTTTTT. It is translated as CASNEDRGLTGELFF.

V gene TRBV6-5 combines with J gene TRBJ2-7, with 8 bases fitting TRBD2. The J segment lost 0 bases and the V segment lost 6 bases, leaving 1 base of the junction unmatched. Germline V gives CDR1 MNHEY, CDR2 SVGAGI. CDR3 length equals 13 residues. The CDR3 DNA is TGTGCCAGCAGGGCGGGGGGCTCCTACGAGCAGTACTTC. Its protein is CASRAGGSYEQYF.

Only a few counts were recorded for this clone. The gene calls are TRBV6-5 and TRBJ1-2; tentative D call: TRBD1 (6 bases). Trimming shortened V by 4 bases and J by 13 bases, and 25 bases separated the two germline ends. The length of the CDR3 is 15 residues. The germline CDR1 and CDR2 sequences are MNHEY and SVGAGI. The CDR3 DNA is TGTGCCAGCAGTTCCTCTACTCTACAGGGTCTGGCGGGCACCTTC. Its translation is CASSSSTLQGLAGTF.

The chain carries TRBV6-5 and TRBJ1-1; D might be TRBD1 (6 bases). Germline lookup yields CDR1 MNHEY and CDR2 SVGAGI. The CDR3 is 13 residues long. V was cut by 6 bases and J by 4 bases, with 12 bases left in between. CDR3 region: CASRRQGSTEAFF. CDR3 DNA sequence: TGTGCCAGCAGGCGGCAGGGGAGCACTGAAGCTTTCTTT.

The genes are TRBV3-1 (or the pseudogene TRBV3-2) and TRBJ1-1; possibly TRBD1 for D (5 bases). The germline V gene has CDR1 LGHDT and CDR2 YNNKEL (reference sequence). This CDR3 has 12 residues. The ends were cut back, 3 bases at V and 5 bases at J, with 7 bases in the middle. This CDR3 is CASSQGGTEAFF. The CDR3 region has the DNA TGTGCCAGCAGCCAGGGGGGTACTGAAGCTTTCTTT.

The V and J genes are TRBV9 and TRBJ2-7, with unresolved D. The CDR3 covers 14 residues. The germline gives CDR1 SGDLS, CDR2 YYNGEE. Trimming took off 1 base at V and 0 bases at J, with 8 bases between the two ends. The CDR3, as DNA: TGTGCCAGCAGCGTAACACCACACTCCTACGAGCAGTACTTC. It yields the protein CASSVTPHSYEQYF.